The next 28 T cell receptor beta chains were all read from a single sample in a study of shared clonotypes between healthy human individuals. Clones were sequenced by immunoSEQ multiplex PCR, and TCRdb holds only the in-frame ones, with some missing. The sample gives around 1 million clones, about 80% of which show up once; about 1.5% is in the top ten. Sequencing input: memory CD4+ T cells sorted from blood. The subset denotes: CD45RA-negative fraction. The origin of the receptors is a man between 18 and 29 years old in good health.

This clone has a single count. The rearrangement uses TRBV2 and TRBJ2-3; D is possibly TRBD1 (6 bases). The V end was cut by 10 bases, the J end by 4 bases, with 15 bases between. The V gene's germline CDR1 is SNHLY and CDR2 FYNNEI. The CDR3 runs 13 residues. The CDR3 is CATIQGGADTQYF. DNA of the CDR3: TGTGCCACCATACAGGGTGGGGCAGATACGCAGTATTTT.

V gene TRBV18 combines with J gene TRBJ2-7, with D possibly TRBD2 on 6 matching bases. The CDR3 has 13 amino acids. The germline V gene has CDR1 KGHSH and CDR2 LQKENI. V shed 0 bases and J shed 5 bases, with 8 bases lying between them. CDR3 loop: CASSPPSGDEQYF. The DNA for the CDR3 is TGTGCCAGCTCACCACCCTCGGGGGACGAGCAGTACTTC.

This clone showed up just a few times. The chain links TRBV7-2 to TRBJ2-1; 10 nucleotides match TRBD2. CDR3 length: 15 amino acids. The ends lost 7 bases at V and 4 bases at J; junction bases unmatched: 7. Germline V gene data show CDR1 as SGHTA and CDR2 as FQGNSA. The CDR3 DNA is TGTGCCAGCATTCAGCGGGGGGGTAGGTACAATGAGCAGTTCTTC. This translates into CASIQRGGRYNEQFF.

To note about this clone: Distinct nucleotide sequences in the sample also encode this CDR3. This chain uses TRBV7-9 with TRBJ2-5, with a possible D match to TRBD1 (6 bases). The CDR3 covers 14 residues. V was trimmed by 5 bases and J by 0 bases, leaving 10 bases between them. The germline gives CDR1 SEHNR, CDR2 FQNEAQ (reference sequence). The CDR3 loop reads CASSRRQDQETQYF. The DNA of the CDR3 is TGTGCCAGCAGCCGGCGACAGGACCAAGAGACCCAGTACTTC.

The chain employs TRBV18 and TRBJ1-3; D is unclear. Germline V gene data show CDR1 as KGHSH and CDR2 as LQKENI. This CDR3 is built from 15 residues. V was pared by 4 bases and J by 0 bases, with 10 bases between. The CDR3: CASSLNMDSGNTIYF. For the CDR3, the DNA is TGTGCCAGCTCACTAAACATGGACTCTGGAAACACCATATATTTT.

Details on this clone: A far larger clone is off by one base, so a read error is likely. The chain recombines TRBV5-4 with TRBJ1-1; 7 positions agree with TRBD1. The germline CDR1 and CDR2 sequences are SGHNT and YYREEE (reference sequence). The CDR3 has 13 residues. V was pared by 4 bases and J by 0 bases, with 0 bases of the junction left unmatched. CDR3 region: CASSQGVNTEAFF. In nucleotides, the CDR3 is TGTGCCAGCAGCCAGGGGGTGAACACTGAAGCTTTCTTT.

This clone has only a few counts. V is TRBV28 and J is TRBJ1-1; TRBD1 might be the D (5 bases). CDR3 length: 13 residues. Trimming took 6 bases from V and 5 from J, leaving 13 bases between them. Per the germline V gene, CDR1 is MDHEN and CDR2 is SYDVKM. CDR3 DNA sequence: TGTGCCAGCAGGGAGGGGCGGGAGACTGAAGCTTTCTTT. It codes for CASREGRETEAFF.

The chain recombines TRBV10-3 with TRBJ2-1, with D tentatively TRBD2 (6 bases). The CDR3 has 16 amino acids. The germline V gene has CDR1 ENHRY and CDR2 SYGVKD. V was shortened by 7 bases and J by 5 bases, with 21 bases between the two germline ends. CDR3 amino acids: CAIMNDRDLTHNEQFF. The CDR3 region has the DNA TGTGCCATCATGAACGACCGGGACTTAACCCACAATGAGCAGTTCTTC.

This clone was counted between two and nine times. CDR3 in amino acids: CARKERGVTEAFF. CDR3 coding DNA: TGTGCCAGGAAAGAACGAGGGGTCACTGAAGCTTTCTTT. The chain couples TRBV2 to TRBJ1-1; D might be TRBD1 (5 bases). The V and J ends lost 9 bases and 4 bases respectively, with 15 bases between them. This CDR3 has 13 amino acids. The germline V gene encodes CDR1 SNHLY and CDR2 FYNNEI.

The chain recombines TRBV7-2 with TRBJ2-5; D gene uncertain. Germline values: CDR1 SGHTA, CDR2 FQGNSA. V gave up 6 bases and J gave up 2 bases, with 16 bases separating them. This CDR3 contains 15 residues. CDR3 in DNA: TGTGCCAGCAGGACCTTCGGGTCCCATCAAGAGACCCAGTACTTC. Protein product: CASRTFGSHQETQYF.

The gene calls are TRBV4-1 and TRBJ2-5; D not certain. The V end was cut by 4 bases, the J end by 7 bases, with 10 bases between. The CDR3 sequence is 12 residues long. Germline V gene data show CDR1 as MGHRA and CDR2 as YSYEKL. CDR3 amino acids: CASSPTVGTQYF. The CDR3 nucleotides read TGCGCCAGCAGCCCAACCGTGGGGACCCAGTACTTC.

As concerns this clone: Additional DNA sequences in this sample encode the identical CDR3. The chain uses TRBV28 and TRBJ1-4; D is unresolved. This CDR3 spans 12 amino acids. Germline values: CDR1 MDHEN, CDR2 SYDVKM. The V end lost 6 bases, the J end lost 5 bases, and 7 bases lay between the germline ends. The CDR3 coding sequence is TGTGCCAGCAGGGCAGGAAATGAAAAACTGTTTTTT. As protein: CASRAGNEKLFF. The full variable domain, rest sourced from reference TRBV28 and TRBJ1-4, is DVKVTQSSRYLVKRTGEKVFLECVQDMDHENMFWYRQDPGLGLRLIYFSYDVKMKEKGDIPEGYSVSREKKERFSLILESASTNQTSMYLCASRAGNEKLFFGSGTQLSVL.

The chain is built from TRBV12-2 and TRBJ1-1; the D call of TRBD1 is as the table states it, not checked on the DNA. TRBV12-2 is a recognized pseudogene. The CDR3 length is 15 residues. The CDR3 region has the DNA TGTGCAAGTCGCAGCCGACAGGGAATGAACACTGAAGCTTTCTTT. This translates into CASRSRQGMNTEAFF.

The V gene is TRBV28, the J gene TRBJ1-1, with a possible D match to TRBD1 (5 bases). Germline V gene data show CDR1 as MDHEN and CDR2 as SYDVKM. The CDR3 runs to 15 residues. V was trimmed by 6 bases and J by 1 base, leaving 15 bases between them. The CDR3 DNA follows: TGTGCCAGCAGGCTACGGCAGGGCCCGAACACTGAAGCTTTCTTT. Its translation is CASRLRQGPNTEAFF.

The chain combines TRBV6-5 with TRBJ2-6, with D tentatively TRBD1 (5 bases). CDR1 MNHEY and CDR2 SVGAGI come from the germline V gene. The CDR3 has 15 residues. V was pared by 10 bases and J by 0 bases, with 13 bases between. The CDR3 bases are TGTGCCACCAGGCGACAGAGCTCTGGGGCCAACGTCCTGACTTTC. Amino acids: CATRRQSSGANVLTF.

The rearrangement links TRBV18 to TRBJ1-5; D gene unclear. CDR1 is KGHSH, CDR2 LQKENI, per germline. The CDR3 totals 16 residues. V gave up 3 bases and J gave up 9 bases, with 21 bases separating them. The CDR3 DNA reads TGTGCCAGCTCACCCTCCCCTGGGCAGTTTGTGTTGCCCCAGCATTTT. Protein sequence: CASSPSPGQFVLPQHF.

The rearrangement joins TRBV6-5 to TRBJ1-2; 10 bases are shared with TRBD1. Losses at the gene ends were 10 bases for V and 6 bases for J; bases not matched to a gene: 11. Germline V CDR1 and CDR2: MNHEY, SVGAGI. The CDR3 has 14 amino acids. The CDR3 loop reads CAITPGQGRDGYTF. The CDR3 nucleotides are TGTGCCATCACCCCGGGACAGGGGAGGGATGGCTACACCTTC.

The chain couples TRBV7-9 to TRBJ1-4, with no clear D. Looked up from germline, CDR1 is SEHNR and CDR2 is FQNEAQ (reference sequence). V lost 4 bases to trimming and J lost 0 bases, with 15 bases between them. The CDR3 sequence is 17 residues long. The CDR3: CASSSWGERTTNEKLFF. CDR3 nucleotide sequence: TGTGCCAGCAGCTCATGGGGAGAACGCACAACTAATGAAAAACTGTTTTTT. Full variable domain (remainder filled in from reference TRBV7-9 and TRBJ1-4): DTGVSQNPRHKITKRGQNVTFRCDPISEHNRLYWYRQTLGQGPEFLTYFQNEAQLEKSRLLSDRFSAERPKGSFSTLEIQRTEQGDSAMYLCASSSWGERTTNEKLFFGSGTQLSVL.

This clone was seen more than once but under ten times. This chain joins TRBV7-3 and TRBJ2-1; D might be TRBD2 (6 bases). This CDR3 is built from 14 residues. CDR1 SGHTA and CDR2 FQGTGA come from the germline V gene. V was pared by 1 base and J by 8 bases, with 12 bases between. The CDR3 DNA reads as TGTGCCAGCAGCTTAATGCCGGGACTCTATGAGCAGTTCTTC. It encodes CASSLMPGLYEQFF.

The chain couples TRBV6-5 to TRBJ1-4; 7 positions agree with TRBD1. Germline-derived CDR1 and CDR2 are MNHEY and SVGAGI. After removal of 6 bases from V and 4 bases from J, the junction contained 8 bases not matched to a gene. The CDR3 sequence is 15 residues long. In DNA, the CDR3 is TGTGCCAGCAGGACCACCGGGACAGTTAATGAAAAACTGTTTTTT. Translating gives CASRTTGTVNEKLFF.

Worth noting for this clone: Distinct nucleotide sequences in the sample also encode this CDR3. The chain employs TRBV6-1 and TRBJ1-2; D gene unclear. V shed 5 bases and J shed 5 bases, with 3 bases lying between them. This CDR3 contains 10 residues. Germline lookup yields CDR1 MNHNS and CDR2 SASEGT. CDR3 loop: CASSSYGYTF. CDR3 in DNA: TGTGCCAGCAGTTCATATGGCTACACCTTC.

The J gene is TRBJ2-5, the V gene TRBV30, with D possibly TRBD1 on 6 matching bases. V lost 3 bases and J 5 bases, leaving 13 bases between the germline ends. This CDR3 comprises 13 residues. Germline V gives CDR1 GTSNPN, CDR2 SVGIG (reference sequence). CDR3 protein: CAWSLQGRETQYF. The CDR3 coding sequence is TGTGCCTGGAGCCTACAGGGTAGGGAGACCCAGTACTTC.

This clone was found a few times. The chain has TRBV11-2 and TRBJ2-3; D is unclear. The CDR3 totals 15 residues. The germline V and J ends were trimmed by 1 base and 1 base, with 9 bases remaining between them. Germline assignment: CDR1 SGHAT and CDR2 FQNNGV. The CDR3, as DNA: TGTGCCAGCAGCTTAGGGGATAGCCGCACAGATACGCAGTATTTT. Encoded protein: CASSLGDSRTDTQYF.

The V and J genes are TRBV7-9 and TRBJ2-5, with TRBD2 identical over 8 bases. The CDR3 spans 15 residues. Trimming took 3 bases from V and 2 from J; bases not matched to a gene: 5. Germline V gene lookup returns CDR1 SEHNR and CDR2 FQNEAQ (reference sequence). CDR3 sequence reads: CASSFSGGGQETQYF. The DNA of the CDR3 is TGTGCCAGCAGCTTCTCCGGCGGGGGGCAAGAGACCCAGTACTTC.

The sample holds one count of this clone. The rearrangement uses TRBV11-2 and TRBJ2-1, with TRBD2 identical over 13 bases. CDR3 size: 15 residues. The V segment lost 5 bases and the J segment 10 bases; nucleotides outside the gene matches: 8. The germline CDR1 and CDR2 sequences are SGHAT and FQNNGV. The CDR3 loop is CASSVSGLAGEEQFF. CDR3 nucleotide sequence: TGTGCCAGCAGCGTGTCCGGACTAGCGGGGGAGGAGCAGTTCTTC.

The chain employs TRBV10-2 and TRBJ2-3; 11 bases are shared with TRBD1. Trimming removed 8 bases from V and 4 bases from J; junction bases left unmatched: 5. This CDR3 is built from 14 residues. Germline lookup yields CDR1 WSHSY and CDR2 SAAADI. The CDR3 loop reads CASGGQGASDTQYF. CDR3 in DNA: TGCGCCAGCGGCGGACAGGGGGCATCAGATACGCAGTATTTT.

V and J are TRBV30 and TRBJ1-4; D may be TRBD1 (6 bases). This CDR3 contains 13 residues. V lost 3 bases and J lost 7, with 12 bases in between. Germline CDR1 is GTSNPN and CDR2 is SVGIG (reference sequence). The CDR3 protein is CAWSGQGSEKLFF. In DNA form, the CDR3 reads TGTGCCTGGAGCGGGCAGGGGAGTGAAAAACTGTTTTTT.

About this clone: A read error is likely here: a far larger clone is one base away. The chain couples TRBV6-5 to TRBJ1-2; the match to TRBD1 covers 9 bases. With 6 bases clipped from V and 2 bases from J, the junction kept 4 bases outside the gene matches. The CDR3 loop spans 14 amino acids. The germline V gene has CDR1 MNHEY and CDR2 SVGAGI. CDR3 amino acids: CASSPGTGNYGYTF. CDR3 nucleotide sequence: TGTGCCAGCAGCCCCGGGACAGGGAACTATGGCTACACCTTC.